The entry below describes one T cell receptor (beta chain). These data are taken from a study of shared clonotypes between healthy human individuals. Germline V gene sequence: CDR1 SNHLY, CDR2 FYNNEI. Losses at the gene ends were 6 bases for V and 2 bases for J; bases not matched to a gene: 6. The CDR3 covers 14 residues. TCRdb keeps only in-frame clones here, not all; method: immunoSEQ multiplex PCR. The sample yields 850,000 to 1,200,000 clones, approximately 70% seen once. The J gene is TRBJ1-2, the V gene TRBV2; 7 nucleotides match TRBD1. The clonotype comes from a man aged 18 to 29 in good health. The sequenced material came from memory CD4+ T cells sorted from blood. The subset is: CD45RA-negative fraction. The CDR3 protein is CASSLQGKNYGYTF. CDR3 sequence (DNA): TGTGCCAGCAGCCTACAGGGGAAGAACTATGGCTACACCTTC.